This T cell receptor beta chain was found in a study of breast tumors, draining lymph nodes, adjacent tissues. Study conclusions and caveats: Luminal-like breast cancer showed significantly greater tumor-nontumor repertoire similarity than basal-like breast cancer did. Tumors had less TCR diversity than lymph nodes, more than nontumor tissue.

In germline, CDR1 is LNHDA, CDR2 SQIVND (reference sequence). Losses at the gene ends were 0 bases for V and 1 base for J; bases not matched to a gene: 4. The CDR3 runs to 17 residues. This clonotype showed up many times. Its specificity is unknown. MiXCR, run by TCRdb on the multiplex PCR reads, gives a single entry per CDR3 protein. The data contain over 150,000 distinct CDR3 sequences, 25% to 40% of them singletons. The lymph nodes were axillary draining lymph nodes from breast cancer patients. The chain carries TRBV19 and TRBJ1-5; TRBD1 matches 9 bases. This clonotype was sampled from a female donor with breast cancer. Some clones in this sample may be carry-over from other donors' samples. Sample: axillary lymph node tissue. CDR3 coding DNA: TGTGCCAGTAGTATAGACCGGGACAGGGAGAGCAATCAGCCCCAGCATTTT. Amino acid sequence: CASSIDRDRESNQPQHF.